A single sample is the source of the 13 T cell receptor beta chains below, sequenced in a study of shared clonotypes between healthy human individuals. The data were produced by immunoSEQ multiplex PCR, yet TCRdb's version contains in-frame clones alone and is incomplete. The table has 450,000 to 500,000 clones, approximately 80% seen once; the top ten hold roughly 13%. What was sequenced was PBMCs. All receptors derive from a woman in her 40s in good health. Some clones in this sample may be carry-over from other donors' samples.

The CDR3 loop is CASSWGTGETQYF. As DNA, the CDR3 is TGCGCCAGCAGCTGGGGGACCGGAGAGACCCAGTACTTC. This chain uses TRBV5-1 with TRBJ2-5; the D call may be TRBD1 or TRBD2 (5 bases each). The CDR3 contains 13 residues. The V and J ends lost 3 bases and 4 bases respectively, with 10 bases between them. The germline gives CDR1 SGHRS, CDR2 YFSETQ.

The chain has TRBV27 and TRBJ1-5; maybe TRBD1 (6 bases). The CDR3 sequence is 14 residues long. The V gene's germline CDR1 is MNHEY and CDR2 SMNVEV (reference sequence). The V gene lost 3 bases and the J gene lost 4 bases, with 10 bases spanning the gap. The CDR3 loop reads CASSLMGANQPQHF. The CDR3 DNA reads TGTGCCAGCAGTTTGATGGGGGCGAATCAGCCCCAGCATTTT.

The chain carries TRBV7-2 and TRBJ2-7; 7 positions agree with TRBD2. CDR1 is SGHTA, CDR2 FQGNSA, per germline. This CDR3 region has 15 residues. Trimming took 1 base from V and 2 from J; bases not matched to a gene: 5. The CDR3 DNA is TGTGCCAGCAGCTTAGGGCTAGCGGCGACCTACGAGCAGTACTTC. It is translated as CASSLGLAATYEQYF.

The chain employs TRBV5-1 and TRBJ2-5; no reliable D call. Germline V gives CDR1 SGHRS, CDR2 YFSETQ. This CDR3 has 14 residues. Deletions cut 4 bases from V and 5 bases from J, with 15 bases between. CDR3 amino acids: CASSTFPGDETQYF. In nucleotides, the CDR3 is TGCGCCAGCAGCACGTTCCCGGGCGACGAGACCCAGTACTTC.

The V gene is TRBV20-1, the J gene TRBJ2-7; D not certain. Trimming removed 5 bases at V and 6 bases at J, with 11 bases between. The CDR3 loop spans 11 amino acids. The germline gives CDR1 DFQATT, CDR2 SNEGSKA (reference sequence). As DNA, the CDR3 is TGCAGTGCTCCTTTCATGGGCGAGCAGTACTTC. This encodes CSAPFMGEQYF.

In its sample, this clone was seen a few times. The J gene is TRBJ1-1, the V gene TRBV7-9; D might be TRBD1 (6 bases). CDR1 is SEHNR, CDR2 FQNEAQ, per germline (reference sequence). V was trimmed by 2 bases and J by 5 bases, leaving 9 bases between them. The CDR3 is 13 amino acids. The CDR3 bases are TGTGCCAGCAGCTTATTCCAGGGGACTGAAGCTTTCTTT. Protein sequence: CASSLFQGTEAFF.

This clone was counted only a few times. This chain uses TRBV28 with TRBJ2-7; D is uncertain. This CDR3 has 14 residues. The V end lost 3 bases, the J end lost 7 bases, and 16 bases lay between the germline ends. CDR1 and CDR2 from the germline V gene are MDHEN and SYDVKM. CDR3 amino acids: CASSLIRTMGEQYF. The CDR3 nucleotides read TGTGCCAGCAGTTTGATTCGGACGATGGGGGAGCAGTACTTC. Complete variable domain (other parts from reference TRBV28 and TRBJ2-7): DVKVTQSSRYLVKRTGEKVFLECVQDMDHENMFWYRQDPGLGLRLIYFSYDVKMKEKGDIPEGYSVSREKKERFSLILESASTNQTSMYLCASSLIRTMGEQYFGPGTRLTVT.

The V and J genes are TRBV7-3 and TRBJ2-1, with D unresolved. Germline CDR1 is SGHTA and CDR2 is FQGTGA. Trimming shortened V by 5 bases and J by 3 bases, and 14 bases separated the two germline ends. There are 15 residues in the CDR3. The CDR3 region is CASSPQGSNYNEQFF. DNA for the CDR3: TGTGCCAGCAGCCCTCAAGGCTCGAACTACAATGAGCAGTTCTTC.

This chain links TRBV9 with TRBJ1-5; 7 bases line up with TRBD1. CDR3 length: 16 amino acids. Per the germline V gene, CDR1 is SGDLS and CDR2 is YYNGEE. V shed 0 bases, J shed 4 bases, and the junction held 7 bases outside the gene matches. CDR3 DNA: TGTGCCAGCAGCGTAGGAGGGGGCAGTGCGAATCAGCCCCAGCATTTT. Translation: CASSVGGGSANQPQHF.

This chain uses TRBV28 with TRBJ2-1; 9 bases fit TRBD2. Germline values: CDR1 MDHEN, CDR2 SYDVKM. The CDR3 length is 15 residues. The junction had 5 bases not matched to a gene; V was cut back by 5 bases and J by 3 bases. CDR3 sequence: CASSLAGSLYNEQFF. The DNA for the CDR3 is TGTGCCAGCAGTCTAGCGGGATCGCTCTACAATGAGCAGTTCTTC.

The chain uses TRBV9 and TRBJ2-3; 7 nucleotides line up with TRBD2. CDR1 is SGDLS and CDR2 is YYNGEE in the germline V gene. This CDR3 has 13 residues. J lost 4 bases, V lost 5 bases, and 4 bases had no gene match. The CDR3 coding sequence is TGTGCCAGCAGTGAGACTAGCTCAGATACGCAGTATTTT. It translates to CASSETSSDTQYF.

V gene TRBV7-9 combines with J gene TRBJ2-5; D is unresolved. V was shortened by 2 bases and J by 1 base, with 17 bases between the two germline ends. CDR3 size: 17 residues. Germline V lookup: CDR1 SEHNR, CDR2 FQNEAQ (reference sequence). Written as DNA, the CDR3 is TGTGCCAGCAGCTTATCCCCCCCGGGTCAAATCCAAGAGACCCAGTACTTC. Translation: CASSLSPPGQIQETQYF.

The V gene is TRBV19, the J gene TRBJ1-5; D remains ambiguous. The CDR3 consists of 14 residues. Deletions cut 3 bases from V and 6 bases from J, with 12 bases between. Germline V gene sequence: CDR1 LNHDA, CDR2 SQIVND (reference sequence). The CDR3 sequence is CASSIPGPTQPQHF. In DNA, the CDR3 is TGTGCCAGTAGTATCCCCGGCCCGACTCAGCCCCAGCATTTT.